A selection of T cell receptor beta chains follows, all from one sample in a study of cytomegalovirus exposure and HLA in healthy donors. Profiled with immunoSEQ multiplex PCR; TCRdb holds only in-frame clones, not every one. Of more than 140,000 clones in the sample, around 79% were seen once. Material: PBMCs. Receptors originate from a man aged 30 to 45 in good health and CMV-seropositive. The CDR3 runs from the conserved cysteine through the conserved F or W. D genes are given only for firm matches. Where a row states a size, it is once, few, many or the class of an expanded clone; other rows omit it.

v_gene: TRBV9
abundance: -
d_gene: -
j_gene: TRBJ1-1
CDR3nt: TGTGCCAGCAGCGTATCGGCAGGGTTCACTGAAGCTTTCTTT
CDR3aa: CASSVSAGFTEAFF

v_gene: TRBV4-2
abundance: -
d_gene: TRBD1
j_gene: TRBJ1-4
CDR3nt: TGTGCCAGCAGCCAAGAGGGACAGGGTGCGGAAAAACTGTTTTTT
CDR3aa: CASSQEGQGAEKLFF

v_gene: TRBV4-1
abundance: -
d_gene: -
j_gene: TRBJ1-4
CDR3nt: TGCGCCAGCAGCCGACAAGAGGAAAAACTGTTTTTT
CDR3aa: CASSRQEEKLFF

v_gene: TRBV4-1
abundance: -
d_gene: -
j_gene: TRBJ2-7
CDR3nt: TGCGCCAGCAGCCAACCCTTGGACAGAGTCTACGAGCAGTACTTC
CDR3aa: CASSQPLDRVYEQYF

v_gene: TRBV7-9
abundance: -
d_gene: -
j_gene: TRBJ2-7
CDR3nt: TGTGCCAGCAGCTACCCAGACATACCCTACGAGCAGTACTTC
CDR3aa: CASSYPDIPYEQYF

v_gene: TRBV7-9
abundance: few
d_gene: -
j_gene: TRBJ2-6
CDR3nt: TGTGCCACCCCCGTGTCTGGGGGCTTGTCTGGGGCCAACGTCCTGACTTTC
CDR3aa: CATPVSGGLSGANVLTF

v_gene: TRBV30
abundance: -
d_gene: TRBD1
j_gene: TRBJ1-3
CDR3nt: TGTGCCTGGAGGCCTCCGGGACAGGGTACAGTTACTGGAAACACCATATATTTT
CDR3aa: CAWRPPGQGTVTGNTIYF

v_gene: TRBV25-1
abundance: -
d_gene: TRBD2
j_gene: TRBJ2-7
CDR3nt: TGTGCCAGCTCGGTACTAGCGGGGGGATCTTACGAGCAGTACTTC
CDR3aa: CASSVLAGGSYEQYF

v_gene: TRBV7-8
abundance: -
d_gene: TRBD2
j_gene: TRBJ2-2
CDR3nt: TGTGCCAGCAACCCGGGACTAGCGGGGACCGGGGAGCTGTTTTTT
CDR3aa: CASNPGLAGTGELFF

v_gene: TRBV27
abundance: -
d_gene: TRBD1
j_gene: TRBJ2-5
CDR3nt: TGTGCCAGCAGTCCAGGGACAGGGAGTCGAAAGGAGACCCAGTACTTC
CDR3aa: CASSPGTGSRKETQYF

v_gene: TRBV25-1
abundance: -
d_gene: TRBD1
j_gene: TRBJ1-1
CDR3nt: TGTGCCAGCAGTACTTGGGGACAGGAGAACACTGAAGCTTTCTTT
CDR3aa: CASSTWGQENTEAFF

v_gene: TRBV4-2
abundance: -
d_gene: -
j_gene: TRBJ2-7
CDR3nt: TGTGCCAGCAGCTCATCCCCGGGAGCGAGAACCTACGAGCAGTACTTC
CDR3aa: CASSSSPGARTYEQYF

v_gene: TRBV29-1
abundance: -
d_gene: -
j_gene: TRBJ1-3
CDR3nt: TGCAGCGTTACCCGGGGCTCTGGAAACACCATATATTTT
CDR3aa: CSVTRGSGNTIYF

v_gene: TRBV4-3
abundance: -
d_gene: TRBD1
j_gene: TRBJ2-4
CDR3nt: TGCGCCAGCAGCCGGGGGGGACAGGGGACCAAAAACATTCAGTACTTC
CDR3aa: CASSRGGQGTKNIQYF

v_gene: TRBV28
abundance: -
d_gene: TRBD1
j_gene: TRBJ1-2
CDR3nt: TGTGCCAGCAGTATCCGACAGGGGGTTGTCTATGGCTACACCTTC
CDR3aa: CASSIRQGVVYGYTF

v_gene: TRBV5-4
abundance: -
d_gene: TRBD2
j_gene: TRBJ2-3
CDR3nt: TGTGCCAGCAGCTTGGCGCGACTAGCGGGAGGGGGGACAGATACGCAGTATTTT
CDR3aa: CASSLARLAGGGTDTQYF

v_gene: TRBV13
abundance: once
d_gene: -
j_gene: TRBJ2-1
CDR3nt: TGTGCCAGCAGCTTGAGAACGAGCGGTTACAATGAGCAGTTCTTC
CDR3aa: CASSLRTSGYNEQFF

v_gene: TRBV7-2
abundance: -
d_gene: -
j_gene: TRBJ1-6
CDR3nt: TGTGCCAGCAGCTTAGGCTTGGCCTATTCACCCCTCCACTTT
CDR3aa: CASSLGLAYSPLHF

v_gene: TRBV5-4
abundance: -
d_gene: TRBD2
j_gene: TRBJ2-7
CDR3nt: TGTGCCAGCAGCTGGGGGGGAGGGCCGGGAGAGCAGTACTTC
CDR3aa: CASSWGGGPGEQYF

v_gene: TRBV2
abundance: -
d_gene: -
j_gene: TRBJ2-5
CDR3nt: TGTGCCAGCAGTGAGGGGGGGCCGTTAGAGACCCAGTACTTC
CDR3aa: CASSEGGPLETQYF

v_gene: TRBV28
abundance: -
d_gene: TRBD1
j_gene: TRBJ2-5
CDR3nt: TGTGCCAGCAGTTTGGTGACAGGGGCTACGGGGGAGACCCAGTACTTC
CDR3aa: CASSLVTGATGETQYF

v_gene: TRBV25-1
abundance: -
d_gene: TRBD2
j_gene: TRBJ2-7
CDR3nt: TGTGCCAGCAGTGGGGGACTAGCGAACGAGCAGTACTTC
CDR3aa: CASSGGLANEQYF

v_gene: TRBV7-9
abundance: -
d_gene: -
j_gene: TRBJ1-1
CDR3nt: TGTGCCAGCAGCTTAGCGAGGGTAGGTACTGAAGCTTTCTTT
CDR3aa: CASSLARVGTEAFF